What follows are 17 T cell receptor beta chains derived from one specimen sequenced in a study of blood T cell repertoires in COVID-19 (TCRdb year 2020). The library was prepared using the immunoSEQ multiplex PCR assay. TCRdb provides this immuneACCESS table in a form limited to in-frame rearrangements. Some clones are lacking; in checked studies, under half of them reflect an unresolved V gene, and why the rest are absent is not known. This sample gives under 550,000 clones in total; 85% to 90% of them show up just once. Of the sample, roughly 0.84% is held by the ten largest clones. Sequences were obtained from peripheral blood. These receptors all come from a man between 18 and 29 years old with COVID-19, enrolled during active disease.

The chain has TRBV5-1 and TRBJ2-7, with TRBD1 as a possible D gene (6 bases). Germline-derived CDR1 and CDR2 are SGHRS and YFSETQ. Trimming took off 3 bases at V and 2 bases at J, with 18 bases between the two ends. The CDR3 is 16 amino acids. This CDR3 reads CASSSRSGTSAYEQYF. For the CDR3, the DNA is TGCGCCAGCAGCTCGAGATCCGGGACATCTGCCTACGAGCAGTACTTC.

The chain has TRBV7-9 and TRBJ2-1; TRBD1 is a possible D gene (6 bases). Trimming pared 6 bases from V and 0 bases from J, leaving 9 bases between. There are 14 residues in the CDR3. CDR1 SEHNR and CDR2 FQNEAQ come from the germline V gene (reference sequence). CDR3 nucleotide sequence: TGTGCCAGCAGACAGGGCAGCTCCTACAATGAGCAGTTCTTC. Amino acids: CASRQGSSYNEQFF.

The CDR3 DNA reads TGTGCCAGCTCACCGGGTAGCGGGGGGTTTAGCTCCTACGAGCAGTACTTC. It encodes CASSPGSGGFSSYEQYF. This chain joins TRBV18 and TRBJ2-7; 10 bases agree with TRBD2. The J segment lost 0 bases and the V segment lost 3 bases, leaving 8 bases of the junction unmatched. The CDR3 has 17 amino acids. CDR1 and CDR2 (germline): KGHSH, LQKENI.

The gene calls are TRBV6-6 and TRBJ1-1; D is undetermined. Trimming took off 8 bases at V and 0 bases at J, with 16 bases between the two ends. The germline CDR1 and CDR2 sequences are MNHNY and SVGAGI (reference sequence). CDR3 length: 15 residues. This CDR3 is CASREPRTLNTEAFF. CDR3 nucleotides: TGTGCCAGCCGCGAACCTCGGACTTTGAACACTGAAGCTTTCTTT.

This clone was recorded once. The rearrangement uses TRBV20-1 and TRBJ1-2; possibly TRBD1 for D (5 bases). V lost 3 bases to trimming and J lost 1 base, with 12 bases between them. Germline-derived CDR1 and CDR2 are DFQATT and SNEGSKA (reference sequence). This CDR3 comprises 14 residues. The CDR3 nucleotides read TGCAGTGCTAGTATTGCTCAGGGTAACTATGGCTACACCTTC. It translates to CSASIAQGNYGYTF.

This chain uses TRBV6-1 with TRBJ2-3; 9 positions agree with TRBD2. CDR1 is MNHNS and CDR2 is SASEGT in the germline V gene. The V segment lost 4 bases and the J segment 2 bases; nucleotides outside the gene matches: 13. CDR3 length equals 18 residues. The CDR3 sequence is CASSVTLVAGGTTDTQYF. CDR3 in DNA: TGTGCCAGCAGTGTTACCTTGGTGGCGGGAGGGACCACAGATACGCAGTATTTT.

The rearrangement links TRBV19 to TRBJ2-3, with 12 bases fitting TRBD2. The CDR3 covers 13 residues. Germline CDR1 is LNHDA and CDR2 is SQIVND (reference sequence). V shed 7 bases, J shed 12 bases, and the junction held 8 bases outside the gene matches. The CDR3 DNA reads TGTGCCAGTACCTCCGGACTAGCGGGACGACAGTATTTT. Amino acid sequence: CASTSGLAGRQYF.

V usage is TRBV11-2 and J usage is TRBJ2-7; D call uncertain. The CDR3 has 14 residues. The germline V gene encodes CDR1 SGHAT and CDR2 FQNNGV. The V end was cut by 0 bases, the J end by 0 bases, with 6 bases between. CDR3 DNA sequence: TGTGCCAGCAGCTTAGATCCCTCCTCCTACGAGCAGTACTTC. Translated: CASSLDPSSYEQYF.

The chain is built from TRBV7-9 and TRBJ1-4; 8 bases match TRBD1. This CDR3 has 15 amino acids. V lost 5 bases to trimming and J lost 8 bases; unmatched junction nucleotides: 10. The germline V gene encodes CDR1 SEHNR and CDR2 FQNEAQ (reference sequence). CDR3 sequence: CASSTRQGIWEKLFF. For the CDR3, the DNA is TGTGCCAGCAGCACCCGACAGGGGATATGGGAAAAACTGTTTTTT.

V gene TRBV2 combines with J gene TRBJ2-5; 10 positions match TRBD1. Germline trimming cut 1 base from V and 3 bases from J; bases unmatched to any gene: 8. The CDR3 has 17 residues. CDR1 SNHLY and CDR2 FYNNEI come from the germline V gene. This CDR3 is CASSEGDRGAGKETQYF. DNA for the CDR3: TGTGCCAGCAGTGAAGGGGACAGGGGAGCGGGTAAAGAGACCCAGTACTTC.

V usage is TRBV20-1 and J usage is TRBJ2-1, with a tentative D call TRBD2 (7 bases). Germline values: CDR1 DFQATT, CDR2 SNEGSKA (reference sequence). Trimming took 6 bases from V and 7 from J, leaving 10 bases between them. The CDR3 totals 11 residues. CDR3 DNA: TGCAGTGCCAAGGGGGGGAATGAGCAGTTCTTC. The encoded protein is CSAKGGNEQFF.

This clone was counted once. This chain uses TRBV4-2 with TRBJ2-3, with 10 positions matching TRBD2. Germline V gene sequence: CDR1 LGHNA, CDR2 YNFKEQ. V dropped 4 bases and J dropped 5; count of bases not matched to a gene: 6. The CDR3 consists of 15 residues. CDR3 sequence (DNA): TGTGCCAGCAGCCCAGGGACTAGCGACGGAGATACGCAGTATTTT. The encoded protein is CASSPGTSDGDTQYF.

V and J are TRBV2 and TRBJ2-3, with 7 bases aligning to TRBD1. CDR1 is SNHLY and CDR2 is FYNNEI in the germline V gene. Unmatched junction bases numbered 10, after V lost 6 bases and J lost 4 bases. CDR3 size: 15 residues. The CDR3 DNA reads as TGTGCCAGCAGCCCGGGACAGCCAGGGTCAGATACGCAGTATTTT. Amino acid sequence: CASSPGQPGSDTQYF.

V usage is TRBV5-4 and J usage is TRBJ2-4; 16 bases line up with TRBD2. V lost 3 bases to trimming and J lost 3 bases; unmatched junction nucleotides: 6. Germline-derived CDR1 and CDR2 are SGHNT and YYREEE (reference sequence). This CDR3 has 18 residues. The CDR3 here is CASSSGTSGGAGKNIQYF. The CDR3 DNA sequence: TGTGCCAGCAGCTCCGGGACTAGCGGGGGGGCAGGCAAAAACATTCAGTACTTC.

The rearrangement links TRBV2 to TRBJ2-7; 10 nucleotides match TRBD2. CDR1 and CDR2 (germline): SNHLY, FYNNEI. V shed 4 bases, J shed 3 bases, and the junction held 3 bases outside the gene matches. The CDR3 covers 14 residues. CDR3: CASSVPSGSYEQYF. The CDR3 DNA is TGTGCCAGCAGTGTACCTAGCGGGAGCTACGAGCAGTACTTC.

The chain joins TRBV28 to TRBJ2-5; 10 bases are a match to TRBD2. V trimming: 2 bases; J trimming: 4 bases; junction bases outside the gene matches: 25. The CDR3 length is 22 residues. Germline V gene sequence: CDR1 MDHEN, CDR2 SYDVKM. This chain's CDR3 is CASSLAPWGGRGGTSDRETQYF. The CDR3 nucleotides are TGTGCCAGCAGTTTAGCCCCGTGGGGAGGAAGGGGGGGGACTAGCGATCGAGAGACCCAGTACTTC. The full variable domain, its missing parts supplied by reference TRBV28 and TRBJ2-5, is DVKVTQSSRYLVKRTGEKVFLECVQDMDHENMFWYRQDPGLGLRLIYFSYDVKMKEKGDIPEGYSVSREKKERFSLILESASTNQTSMYLCASSLAPWGGRGGTSDRETQYFGPGTRLLVL.

The chain is built from TRBV6-5 and TRBJ2-7; 10 nucleotides align to TRBD1. The CDR3 consists of 13 residues. The germline V gene has CDR1 MNHEY and CDR2 SVGAGI. The ends lost 5 bases at V and 7 bases at J; junction bases unmatched: 5. The DNA of the CDR3 is TGTGCCAGCAGTCGACAGGGGGCGAGAGAGCAGTACTTC. Encoded protein: CASSRQGAREQYF.